Given below is one T cell receptor beta chain in context. The junction departs from germline at one end; a sequencing error may be responsible. The CDR3 has 11 residues. Germline V CDR1 and CDR2: ENHRY, SYGVKD. The source material, about 19-30 mg of unsorted bulk tissue, was used to co-extract RNA and DNA. This record comes from a study of tumor-infiltrating lymphocytes in primary liver carcinoma. Study as a whole: All lesions had stage T1-T3 N0M0 and roughly 4 to 11 cm widths.

cDNA specific to TCR beta was made from approximately 500 ng of total RNA, with a constant-region primer employed for priming. Library construction for TCR beta comprised three nested multiplex PCR rounds performed with slightly modified ARM-PCR. The first two PCR rounds used TRBV1-TRBV30 primers with a Cbeta primer, approximately 10 cycles each. TCRdb reprocessed the multiplex PCR reads via MiXCR and lists one record per CDR3 protein. Of 40,000 to 55,000 distinct CDR3 sequences listed, around 64% are singletons. The sequencing sample was made of liver tumor tissue from sampling region 5. Regarding subset: tumor region T5, tumor centre. The sequence derives from a man aged 35 to 55 with primary liver carcinoma and hepatitis B virus infection. The rearrangement uses TRBV10-3 and TRBJ2-7, with D hard to call. CDR3 sequence reads: CAISERSDQCF. In nucleotides, the CDR3 is TGTGCCATCAGTGAACGGTCCGATCAGTGCTTC.